This entry features one T cell receptor beta chain sequence. In germline, CDR1 is SEHNR, CDR2 FQNEAQ (reference sequence). With 8 bases removed from V and 4 bases from J, the gap between germline ends came to 11 bases. The CDR3 is 12 amino acids. The sample belongs to a study of T cell changes during pregnancy in multiple sclerosis. Method: immunoSEQ multiplex PCR; TCRdb's copy keeps in-frame clones and lacks some. The table lists some 110,000 clones, 92% of them singletons, with roughly 1.7% in the top ten. The material was peripheral blood, obtained after pregnancy. The receptor comes from a female donor with multiple sclerosis, enrolled in a pregnancy study. This rearrangement joins TRBV7-9 to TRBJ1-1; D is ambiguous. CDR3 protein: CASDRASTEAFF. Written as DNA, the CDR3 is TGTGCCAGCGATCGTGCCAGCACTGAAGCTTTCTTT.